This T cell receptor (beta chain) was observed in a study of blood T cell repertoires in COVID-19. For the study at large: PBMCs, B-cell-depleted T cells, or T cells were the source of the cDNA or gDNA that made up the material.

The CDR3 length is 16 residues. Germline-derived CDR1 and CDR2 are SGHTS and YDEGEE. V lost 5 bases to trimming and J lost 2 bases; unmatched junction nucleotides: 6. Sequencing was performed with immunoSEQ multiplex PCR; in TCRdb, only in-frame clones are kept and a portion is missing. The sample carries 90,000 to 120,000 clones, around nine tenths recorded once. The TCR was taken from a woman younger than 45 with acute or convalescent COVID-19. The chain couples TRBV5-8 to TRBJ2-3, with 12 bases that match TRBD2. Sequenced: peripheral blood. The CDR3 sequence is CASRPGLAGLTDTQYF. CDR3 nucleotides: TGTGCCAGCAGGCCAGGACTAGCGGGGCTCACAGATACGCAGTATTTT.